This paragraph covers one T cell receptor beta chain sequence. Its antigen is currently unknown. The sample is drawn from a study of cytomegalovirus exposure and HLA in healthy donors. Study-wide points: Cytomegalovirus status was reportedly diagnosed by the classifier with high sensitivity and specificity. Listed as cytomegalovirus-associated were around 160 TCR beta chains.

Amplification used 60 Vbeta primers and 13 Jbeta primers. As originally analysed: The count from a later analysis was 79 million or so unique TCR beta chains, some 12 million of them shared. Sequenced by immunoSEQ multiplex PCR; TCRdb stores in-frame clones only, minus some. V and J calls plus clone size are reproduced from that table; the DNA served to infer D and trimming. The sample records about 130,000 clones, 76% being singletons. The ends were cut back, 1 base at V and 4 bases at J, with 13 bases in the middle. The CDR3 length is 15 residues. CDR1 is WSHSY, CDR2 SAAADI, per germline. The chain combines TRBV10-2 with TRBJ1-2; D unresolved. The sequence derives from a man in his forties in good health and CMV-seronegative. Sample: PBMCs. Here the CDR3 reads CASSEYGRGAYGYTF. CDR3 nucleotides: TGCGCCAGCAGTGAGTATGGCCGGGGTGCCTATGGCTACACCTTC.